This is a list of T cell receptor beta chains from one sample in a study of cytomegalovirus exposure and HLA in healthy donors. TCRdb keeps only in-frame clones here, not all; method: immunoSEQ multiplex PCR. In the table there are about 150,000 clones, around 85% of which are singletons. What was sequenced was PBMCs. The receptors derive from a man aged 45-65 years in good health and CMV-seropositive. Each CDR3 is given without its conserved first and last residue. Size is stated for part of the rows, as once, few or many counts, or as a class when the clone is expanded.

AWSVTRTGGHTEAF,14,TRBJ1-1,TRBV30,.
AWSIAGGGEQY,11,TRBJ2-5,TRBV30,once
ASSDRGYTDTQY,12,TRBJ2-3,TRBV6-1,.
ATSSLGRVEQF,11,TRBJ2-1,TRBV15,few
ASSLSSYNEQF,11,TRBJ2-1,TRBV7-2,.
ASSQGPNTVDTQY,13,TRBJ2-3,TRBV4-3,.
ASSEGQFSNQPQH,13,TRBJ1-5,TRBV6-1,few
AISELGQYTEAF,12,TRBJ1-1,TRBV10-3,.
ASSPSIDTSYNEQF,14,TRBJ2-1,TRBV18,few
ASSSTGRNQPQH,12,TRBJ1-5,TRBV6-5,.
ASSLASGTGEAGYT,14,TRBJ1-2,TRBV5-1,.
ASSFDRGSSYEQY,13,TRBJ2-7,TRBV7-2,.
ATSRGGGAGVGDTQY,15,TRBJ2-3,TRBV15,.
ASSRQSNTGELF,12,TRBJ2-2,TRBV7-3,once
ASSLEASSIETQY,13,TRBJ2-5,TRBV7-9,.
ASIRPSPGQGINYGYT,16,TRBJ1-2,TRBV25-1,once
ASSGDKGNQPQH,12,TRBJ1-5,TRBV9,once
ASSPGTGRDEQF,12,TRBJ2-1,TRBV5-1,.